One and the same sample provided the 10 T cell receptor beta chains below, sequenced in a study of Ad26.COV2.S vaccination and SARS-CoV-2 variants. Sequenced by immunoSEQ multiplex PCR; TCRdb stores in-frame clones only, minus some. The sample comprises around 450,000 clones, 90% of which are singletons, and around 4.5% rests with the top ten. The treatment here: 15 to 20 received Ad26.COV2.S at low or high dose, single or two shots; about 5 received placebo; per-sample allocation not given. The samples were gathered on day 63 after the first injection of vaccine or placebo. The specimen comprised peripheral blood, sampled in a trial of Ad26.COV2.S vaccine versus placebo. These receptors were taken from a person between 18 and 65 years old who received the Ad26.COV2.S COVID-19 vaccine or a placebo.

V is TRBV3-1 (or the pseudogene TRBV3-2) and J is TRBJ2-5; 9 bases agree with TRBD1. This CDR3 is built from 14 residues. The germline V gene encodes CDR1 LGHDT and CDR2 YNNKEL (reference sequence). V lost 4 bases, J lost 5 bases, and 5 bases stayed unmatched. The CDR3 nucleotides are TGTGCCAGCAGCCTATACAGGGGGCTTGAGACCCAGTACTTC. It encodes CASSLYRGLETQYF.

V is TRBV11-3 and J is TRBJ2-2; D gene ambiguous. The germline CDR1 and CDR2 sequences are SGHNT and YENEEA. V was pared by 5 bases and J by 4 bases, with 11 bases between. CDR3 length: 14 amino acids. CDR3 nucleotides: TGTGCCAGCAGCCCTGACCCCACCACCGGGGAGCTGTTTTTT. It encodes CASSPDPTTGELFF.

This clone was seen only once. This rearrangement joins TRBV7-2 to TRBJ2-7; D not certain. The ends were cut back, 3 bases at V and 0 bases at J, with 9 bases in the middle. There are 14 residues in the CDR3. The V gene's germline CDR1 is SGHTA and CDR2 FQGNSA. CDR3 DNA sequence: TGTGCCAGCAGCTTTGAGGCTAGCTCCTACGAGCAGTACTTC. The encoded protein is CASSFEASSYEQYF.

The chain has TRBV6-5 and TRBJ2-7; no firm D call. The ends were cut back, 6 bases at V and 7 bases at J, with 10 bases in the middle. The CDR3 consists of 11 residues. Per germline, CDR1 MNHEY and CDR2 SVGAGI. CDR3 bases: TGTGCCAGCAGCCCGCGGCGGGAGCAGTACTTC. It yields the protein CASSPRREQYF.

This chain links TRBV7-2 with TRBJ1-2; 8 bases are a match to TRBD1. Germline V gene lookup returns CDR1 SGHTA and CDR2 FQGNSA. CDR3 length equals 16 residues. J gave up 3 bases and V 1 base, and 7 bases lay outside the gene matches. This CDR3 is CASSLGGQGADYGYTF. CDR3 bases: TGTGCCAGCAGCTTAGGGGGGCAGGGGGCAGACTATGGCTACACCTTC.

The chain employs TRBV11-3 and TRBJ1-3; TRBD1 might be the D (5 bases). CDR1 is SGHNT, CDR2 YENEEA, per germline. The CDR3 totals 12 residues. Trimming removed 4 bases at V and 10 bases at J, with 11 bases between. The CDR3 DNA sequence: TGTGCCAGCAGCTCTGGACAAGGGACCATATATTTT. Protein sequence: CASSSGQGTIYF.

The chain is built from TRBV7-2 and TRBJ2-3; TRBD1 matches 10 bases. The CDR3 is made up of 17 amino acids. V lost 3 bases, J lost 0 bases, and 6 bases stayed unmatched. Germline CDR1 SGHTA, CDR2 FQGNSA. CDR3 sequence reads: CASSLEGTGVSTDTQYF. CDR3 sequence (DNA): TGTGCCAGCAGCTTGGAAGGGACAGGGGTTAGCACAGATACGCAGTATTTT.

The gene calls are TRBV7-9 and TRBJ2-7, with 13 bases identical to TRBD2. The CDR3 consists of 18 residues. Trimming cost V 1 base and J 2 bases; bases outside gene matches: 8. Germline CDR1 SEHNR, CDR2 FQNEAQ (reference sequence). The CDR3 loop is CASSLGGLAGDPPYEQYF. The CDR3 nucleotides read TGTGCCAGCAGCTTAGGTGGACTAGCGGGAGACCCACCCTACGAGCAGTACTTC.

The chain has TRBV30 and TRBJ2-1; no reliable D call. The CDR3 totals 12 residues. CDR1 is GTSNPN and CDR2 is SVGIG in the germline V gene (reference sequence). V lost 0 bases and J 12 bases, leaving 12 bases between the germline ends. The CDR3 DNA reads TGTGCCTGGAGTGTACAAGTCGGGTGGCAGTTCTTC. It encodes CAWSVQVGWQFF.

V gene TRBV11-2 combines with J gene TRBJ2-5; no clear D gene. Germline CDR1 reads SGHAT; CDR2 reads FQNNGV. The CDR3 sequence is 11 residues long. Trimming removed 1 base at V and 5 bases at J, with 2 bases between. CDR3 region: CASSLVETQYF. The CDR3 region has the DNA TGTGCCAGCAGCTTAGTTGAGACCCAGTACTTC.